This entry lists 27 T cell receptor beta chains sequenced from one sample in a study of shared clonotypes between healthy human individuals. The table came from immunoSEQ multiplex PCR; TCRdb's copy has only in-frame clones and leaves some out. The sample holds 850,000 to 1,200,000 clones; around 74% are singletons and the top ten take about 1.5%. Sequences were obtained from memory CD4+ T cells sorted from blood. Indicated subset: CD45RA-negative fraction. These receptors came from a man aged 18 to 29 in good health.

This clone was found a few times. The chain carries TRBV2 and TRBJ2-2; 12 bases are a match to TRBD2. In germline, CDR1 is SNHLY, CDR2 FYNNEI. CDR3 length: 11 amino acids. After removal of 8 bases from V and 11 bases from J, the junction contained 0 bases not matched to a gene. CDR3 loop: CASGLAGELFF. The CDR3 DNA reads as TGTGCCAGCGGACTAGCGGGAGAGCTGTTTTTT. Full variable domain (rest looked up from reference TRBV2 and TRBJ2-2): EPEVTQTPSHQVTQMGQEVILRCVPISNHLYFYWYRQILGQKVEFLVSFYNNEISEKSEIFDDQFSVERPDGSNFTLKIRSTKLEDSAMYFCASGLAGELFFGEGSRLTVL.

This clone was found many times. The V call is TRBV11-2, the J call TRBJ2-2, with D hard to call. Germline V gives CDR1 SGHAT, CDR2 FQNNGV. The length of the CDR3 is 14 residues. The ends were cut back, 5 bases at V and 6 bases at J, with 13 bases in the middle. The CDR3 loop is CASSPLARAGELFF. The CDR3, as DNA: TGTGCCAGCAGCCCCCTTGCACGCGCCGGGGAGCTGTTTTTT.

This clone has a handful of counts. At the DNA level, this CDR3 is encoded by other sequences in the same sample as well. This chain connects TRBV6-5 to TRBJ1-5; no definite D call. Germline CDR1 is MNHEY and CDR2 is SVGAGI. The V end lost 0 bases, the J end lost 1 base, and 4 bases lay between the germline ends. The CDR3 length is 14 residues. The CDR3 region is CASSYSGSNQPQHF. The CDR3 bases are TGTGCCAGCAGTTACTCAGGGAGCAATCAGCCCCAGCATTTT.

This clone was recorded a few times. The CDR3 nucleotides are TGTGCCAGCTCACCAGCCCCAAACACCGGGGAGCTGTTTTTT. It specifies CASSPAPNTGELFF. The chain uses TRBV18 and TRBJ2-2; D gene unclear. The CDR3 consists of 14 residues. Trimming cost V 2 bases and J 2 bases, with 6 bases left between them. CDR1 is KGHSH, CDR2 LQKENI, per germline.

This clone was detected only a few times. The chain employs TRBV19 and TRBJ2-3, with TRBD1 matching over 7 bases. CDR1 is LNHDA, CDR2 SQIVND, per germline (reference sequence). The length of the CDR3 is 16 residues. The V segment lost 4 bases and the J segment 2 bases; nucleotides outside the gene matches: 9. The CDR3 bases are TGTGCCAGTAGTACCCTCTCCGGGACAGCCACAGATACGCAGTATTTT. Protein sequence: CASSTLSGTATDTQYF.

The J gene is TRBJ2-7, the V gene TRBV5-4; 13 positions match TRBD2. CDR1 and CDR2 from the germline V gene are SGHNT and YYREEE (reference sequence). V lost 7 bases to trimming and J lost 3 bases; unmatched junction nucleotides: 4. The CDR3 consists of 14 residues. This CDR3 is CASGTSGNHYEQYF. Here the CDR3 DNA reads TGTGCCAGCGGGACTAGCGGGAACCACTACGAGCAGTACTTC.

The gene calls are TRBV4-1 and TRBJ2-1, with TRBD2 matching over 13 bases. Germline V gene data show CDR1 as MGHRA and CDR2 as YSYEKL. The J segment lost 4 bases and the V segment lost 0 bases, leaving 3 bases of the junction unmatched. The CDR3 is 17 residues long. The CDR3 DNA is TGCGCCAGCAGCCAAGAGACTAGCGGGGGGCCATACAATGAGCAGTTCTTC. Amino acids: CASSQETSGGPYNEQFF.

The table lists this clone with a few counts. The gene calls are TRBV5-1 and TRBJ1-1; the D is unclear. Trimming cost V 4 bases and J 0 bases, with 13 bases left between them. Germline loops: CDR1 SGHRS, CDR2 YFSETQ. The CDR3 runs to 15 residues. The CDR3 bases are TGCGCCAGCAGCGTCCGCCTAGGAATGAACACTGAAGCTTTCTTT. The encoded protein is CASSVRLGMNTEAFF. Filled out from reference TRBV5-1 and TRBJ1-1, the complete variable domain reads KAGVTQTPRYLIKTRGQQVTLSCSPISGHRSVSWYQQTPGQGLQFLFEYFSETQRNKGNFPGRFSGRQFSNSRSEMNVSTLELGDSALYLCASSVRLGMNTEAFFGQGTRLTVV.

Concerning this clone itself: Other DNA sequences within the sample encode an identical CDR3. The CDR3 bases are TGTGCCAGCAGTTTAGGGGGAAGGGAGACCCAGTACTTC. Translating it yields CASSLGGRETQYF. The chain has TRBV28 and TRBJ2-5; TRBD1 or TRBD2 may be the D gene (5 bases each). In germline, CDR1 is MDHEN, CDR2 SYDVKM. V lost 2 bases and J lost 5, with 9 bases in between. The CDR3 runs 13 residues.

The chain links TRBV4-1 to TRBJ1-4, with 7 nucleotides matching TRBD1. Per the germline V gene, CDR1 is MGHRA and CDR2 is YSYEKL. The junction had 9 bases not matched to a gene; V was cut back by 0 bases and J by 8 bases. This CDR3 is built from 16 residues. The CDR3 DNA follows: TGCGCCAGCAGCCAAGAGATCGCAGGGGGTCGAGAAAAACTGTTTTTT. This codes for CASSQEIAGGREKLFF.

The V gene is TRBV5-6, the J gene TRBJ1-3; D not resolved. The CDR3 spans 16 residues. V was pared by 4 bases and J by 0 bases, with 14 bases between. Germline CDR1 reads SGHDT; CDR2 reads YYEEEE. CDR3 bases: TGTGCCAGCAGCCGAGCAGGCTTAAGCTCTGGAAACACCATATATTTT. This codes for CASSRAGLSSGNTIYF.

The chain employs TRBV6-5 and TRBJ2-2; D gene unclear. Trimming cost V 4 bases and J 8 bases, with 5 bases left between them. The CDR3 loop spans 11 amino acids. CDR1 and CDR2 (germline): MNHEY, SVGAGI. CDR3 DNA: TGTGCCAGCAGTTCCCGAGGGGAGCTGTTTTTT. It encodes CASSSRGELFF.

This clone has only one observation. The genes are TRBV29-1 and TRBJ2-5, with a possible D match to TRBD1 (5 bases). Germline V CDR1 and CDR2: SQVTM, ANQGSEA. V was pared by 7 bases and J by 4 bases, with 19 bases between. CDR3 length: 14 amino acids. The CDR3 region has the DNA TGCAGCGCCCAACCCAGGGTAGAGAGAGAGACCCAGTACTTC. This gives the protein CSAQPRVERETQYF.

This clone was seen once. The chain employs TRBV7-3 and TRBJ1-6; no clear D. Per the germline V gene, CDR1 is SGHTA and CDR2 is FQGTGA. This CDR3 contains 15 residues. Trimming removed 0 bases from V and 4 bases from J, with 7 bases in between. DNA of the CDR3: TGTGCCAGCAGCTTAACGGTACAGTATAATTCACCCCTCCACTTT. Translating gives CASSLTVQYNSPLHF.

For the CDR3, the DNA is TGTGCCAGCAGCTTAAACGGGGGGGCGTTAAGCGAGCAGTACTTC. It yields the protein CASSLNGGALSEQYF. The rearrangement uses TRBV7-3 and TRBJ2-7, with 8 nucleotides matching TRBD2. V gave up 1 base and J gave up 6 bases; unmatched junction bases: 8. Germline V gene sequence: CDR1 SGHTA, CDR2 FQGTGA. The CDR3 length is 15 residues.

This clone was recorded only once. The V and J genes are TRBV25-1 and TRBJ1-2; 7 bases map to TRBD1. CDR1 and CDR2 from the germline V gene are MGHDK and SYGVNS. J lost 3 bases, V lost 1 base, and 2 bases had no gene match. The CDR3 extends over 14 amino acids. CDR3: CASSESGTDYGYTF. The CDR3 DNA follows: TGTGCCAGCAGTGAATCAGGGACAGACTATGGCTACACCTTC.

The chain joins TRBV7-9 to TRBJ2-2, with D possibly being TRBD1 (5 bases). V was cut by 7 bases and J by 6 bases, with 21 bases left in between. The germline V gene has CDR1 SEHNR and CDR2 FQNEAQ (reference sequence). The CDR3 spans 16 residues. The CDR3 sequence is CASTLFWGMEAGELFF. CDR3 in DNA: TGTGCCAGCACCCTTTTCTGGGGCATGGAAGCCGGGGAGCTGTTTTTT. The complete variable domain, with remaining parts taken from reference TRBV7-9 and TRBJ2-2, reads DTGVSQNPRHKITKRGQNVTFRCDPISEHNRLYWYRQTLGQGPEFLTYFQNEAQLEKSRLLSDRFSAERPKGSFSTLEIQRTEQGDSAMYLCASTLFWGMEAGELFFGEGSRLTVL.

The chain recombines TRBV11-2 with TRBJ2-3; D ambiguous. The ends were cut back, 5 bases at V and 2 bases at J, with 11 bases in the middle. Germline V gene data show CDR1 as SGHAT and CDR2 as FQNNGV. There are 14 residues in the CDR3. CDR3 sequence: CASSQSQDTDTQYF. In DNA form, the CDR3 reads TGTGCCAGCAGCCAAAGCCAAGACACAGATACGCAGTATTTT.

V is TRBV6-6 and J is TRBJ2-2, with D perhaps TRBD2 (6 bases). V lost 7 bases, J lost 4 bases, and 16 bases lay in between. Germline V gene lookup returns CDR1 MNHNY and CDR2 SVGAGI (reference sequence). This CDR3 contains 15 residues. The CDR3 DNA reads as TGTGCCAGCAAAAACCCCGGGGGTTTCACCGGGGAGCTGTTTTTT. This gives the protein CASKNPGGFTGELFF.

The rearrangement joins TRBV27 to TRBJ1-4, with 7 bases matching TRBD1. V lost 6 bases, J lost 3 bases, and 7 bases stayed unmatched. This CDR3 is 15 amino acids long. Germline V gene data show CDR1 as MNHEY and CDR2 as SMNVEV (reference sequence). CDR3 amino acids: CASSRKGQPNEKLFF. The CDR3 coding sequence is TGTGCCAGCAGCCGAAAGGGACAGCCTAATGAAAAACTGTTTTTT.

In this sample, this clone turned up once. DNA for the CDR3: TGTGCCAGCAGCTTAGTGGCAGGGGGTCGGGAGCTGTTTTTT. This encodes CASSLVAGGRELFF. The V gene is TRBV7-2, the J gene TRBJ2-2; 7 positions agree with TRBD1. Germline V gives CDR1 SGHTA, CDR2 FQGNSA. The V gene end was trimmed by 1 base and the J gene end by 9 bases; junction bases not matched to a gene: 5. There are 14 residues in the CDR3.

The V and J genes are TRBV10-2 and TRBJ2-2; 9 bases fit TRBD2. CDR1 WSHSY and CDR2 SAAADI come from the germline V gene. The CDR3 spans 16 residues. Trimming cost V 1 base and J 7 bases; bases outside gene matches: 7. This chain's CDR3 is CASSEWGSGSIGELFF. CDR3 DNA sequence: TGCGCCAGCAGTGAGTGGGGTAGCGGGAGTATCGGGGAGCTGTTTTTT.

This clone was observed a few times. The rearrangement links TRBV9 to TRBJ2-7, with TRBD1 matching over 8 bases. Germline assignment: CDR1 SGDLS and CDR2 YYNGEE. Unmatched junction bases numbered 9, after V lost 4 bases and J lost 3 bases. The length of the CDR3 is 15 residues. The CDR3 DNA follows: TGTGCCAGCAGCTCTTCTGGGACAGGACACTACGAGCAGTACTTC. This translates into CASSSSGTGHYEQYF.

The rearrangement links TRBV9 to TRBJ2-5; no firm D call. V lost 0 bases and J lost 1, with 10 bases in between. Germline lookup yields CDR1 SGDLS and CDR2 YYNGEE. This CDR3 comprises 15 residues. The DNA for the CDR3 is TGTGCCAGCAGCGTAGATAGGTTAACCCAAGAGACCCAGTACTTC. Protein sequence: CASSVDRLTQETQYF.

This clone was seen only once. The J gene is TRBJ1-5, the V gene TRBV27; the match to TRBD1 covers 7 bases. The CDR3 runs 17 residues. V shed 4 bases, J shed 0 bases, and the junction held 9 bases outside the gene matches. Germline V gene data show CDR1 as MNHEY and CDR2 as SMNVEV (reference sequence). This CDR3 reads CASSSRDSLYSNQPQHF. The CDR3 DNA reads TGTGCCAGCAGTTCCCGGGACAGTTTGTATAGCAATCAGCCCCAGCATTTT.

The genes are TRBV5-4 and TRBJ2-5; 15 bases are a match to TRBD2. Germline V gene data show CDR1 as SGHNT and CDR2 as YYREEE (reference sequence). With 4 bases clipped from V and 3 bases from J, the junction kept 4 bases outside the gene matches. The CDR3 loop spans 16 amino acids. The CDR3 reads CASSPGTSGGKETQYF. The CDR3 DNA follows: TGTGCCAGCAGCCCTGGGACTAGCGGGGGGAAAGAGACCCAGTACTTC.

V and J are TRBV7-9 and TRBJ2-3; D gene ambiguous. This CDR3 region has 14 residues. V lost 0 bases and J lost 3, with 7 bases in between. Germline V gene lookup returns CDR1 SEHNR and CDR2 FQNEAQ (reference sequence). The CDR3 is CASSLAQVTDTQYF. The CDR3 DNA sequence: TGTGCCAGCAGCTTAGCGCAAGTAACAGATACGCAGTATTTT. Variable domain in full (rest from reference TRBV7-9 and TRBJ2-3): DTGVSQNPRHKITKRGQNVTFRCDPISEHNRLYWYRQTLGQGPEFLTYFQNEAQLEKSRLLSDRFSAERPKGSFSTLEIQRTEQGDSAMYLCASSLAQVTDTQYFGPGTRLTVL.